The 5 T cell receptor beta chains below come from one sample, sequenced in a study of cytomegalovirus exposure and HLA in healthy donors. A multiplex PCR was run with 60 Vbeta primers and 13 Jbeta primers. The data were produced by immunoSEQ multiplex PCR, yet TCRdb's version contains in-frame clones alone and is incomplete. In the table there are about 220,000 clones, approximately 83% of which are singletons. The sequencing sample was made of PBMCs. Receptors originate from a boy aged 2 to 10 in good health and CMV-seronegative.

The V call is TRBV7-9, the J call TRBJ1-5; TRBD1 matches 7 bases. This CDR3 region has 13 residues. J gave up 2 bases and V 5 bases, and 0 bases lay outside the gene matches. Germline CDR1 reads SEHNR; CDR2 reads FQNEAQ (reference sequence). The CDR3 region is CASSGTGNQPQHF. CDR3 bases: TGTGCCAGCAGCGGGACAGGCAATCAGCCCCAGCATTTT.

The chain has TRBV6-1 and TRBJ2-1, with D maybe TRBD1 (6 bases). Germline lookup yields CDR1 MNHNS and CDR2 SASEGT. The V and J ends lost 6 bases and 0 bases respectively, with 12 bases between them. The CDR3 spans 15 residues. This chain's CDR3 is CASSEDRGSYNEQFF. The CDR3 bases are TGTGCCAGCAGCGAGGACAGAGGCTCCTACAATGAGCAGTTCTTC.

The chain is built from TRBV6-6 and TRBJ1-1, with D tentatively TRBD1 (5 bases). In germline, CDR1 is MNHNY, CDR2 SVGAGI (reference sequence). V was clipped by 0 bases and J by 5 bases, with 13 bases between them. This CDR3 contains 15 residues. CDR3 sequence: CASSYSSGGKTEAFF. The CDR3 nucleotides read TGTGCCAGCAGTTACTCGTCCGGGGGGAAGACTGAAGCTTTCTTT.

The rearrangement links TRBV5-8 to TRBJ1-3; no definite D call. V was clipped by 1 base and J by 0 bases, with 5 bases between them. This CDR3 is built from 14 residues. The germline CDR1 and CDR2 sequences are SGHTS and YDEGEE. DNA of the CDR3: TGTGCCAGCAGCTTGAGCCACTCTGGAAACACCATATATTTT. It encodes CASSLSHSGNTIYF.

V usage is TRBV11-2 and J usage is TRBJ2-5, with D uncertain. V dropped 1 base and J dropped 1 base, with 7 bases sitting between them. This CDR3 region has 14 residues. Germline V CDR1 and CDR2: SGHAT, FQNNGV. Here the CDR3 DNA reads TGTGCCAGCAGCTTAGCTGTAATCCAAGAGACCCAGTACTTC. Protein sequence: CASSLAVIQETQYF.